These 15 T cell receptor beta chains were all obtained from the same sample, sequenced in a study of blood T cell repertoires in COVID-19. Libraries were prepared by immunoSEQ multiplex PCR; TCRdb keeps only in-frame clonotypes and omits some of them. The sample has over 100,000 clones, more than 80% seen once. The sample comprised peripheral blood. Source of these receptors: a woman in her fifties or sixties with acute or convalescent COVID-19.

The rearrangement uses TRBV5-1 and TRBJ2-2; D is undetermined. CDR3 length equals 12 residues. V was trimmed by 0 bases and J by 8 bases, leaving 5 bases between them. In germline, CDR1 is SGHRS, CDR2 YFSETQ. The CDR3 is CASSLVQGELFF. The CDR3 nucleotides are TGCGCCAGCAGCTTGGTCCAGGGGGAGCTGTTTTTT.

The chain recombines TRBV9 with TRBJ2-2; 9 positions agree with TRBD2. CDR1 is SGDLS and CDR2 is YYNGEE in the germline V gene. J lost 5 bases, V lost 0 bases, and 8 bases had no gene match. The CDR3 loop spans 17 amino acids. The chain's CDR3 is CASSVVGAGGRTGELFF. As DNA, the CDR3 is TGTGCCAGCAGCGTAGTCGGCGCGGGGGGGCGTACCGGGGAGCTGTTTTTT.

Ten or more counts support this clone. The chain has TRBV11-1 and TRBJ2-7; possibly TRBD1 for D (6 bases). V gave up 1 base and J gave up 5 bases, with 9 bases separating them. CDR3 length: 13 residues. Germline values: CDR1 SGHAT, CDR2 FQDESV (reference sequence). The CDR3 DNA reads as TGTGCCAGCAGCTTAGAGAACAGGGACGAGCAGTACTTC. This sequence encodes CASSLENRDEQYF.

CDR3 DNA: TGTGCCAGCAGTTTCGGACAGGGTAATCAGCCCCAGCATTTT. It codes for CASSFGQGNQPQHF. The chain combines TRBV6-1 with TRBJ1-5; 8 bases map to TRBD1. The J segment lost 4 bases and the V segment lost 5 bases, leaving 4 bases of the junction unmatched. Germline loops: CDR1 MNHNS, CDR2 SASEGT. The length of the CDR3 is 14 residues.

About this clone: At one boundary the junction diverges from the germline segment, which might be a read error. The chain recombines TRBV18 with TRBJ2-3, with 12 bases lining up with TRBD1. The germline V gene has CDR1 KGHSH and CDR2 LQKENI. The CDR3 extends over 19 amino acids. DNA for the CDR3: TGTGCCAGCTCCCCACCCCGGGACAGGGGGCGCGGGAGCACAGATACGCAGTATTTT. Its protein product is CASSPPRDRGRGSTDTQYF. The full variable domain, with the rest looked up from reference TRBV18 and TRBJ2-3, is NAGVMQNPRHLVRRRGQEARLRCSPMKGHSHVYWYRQLPEEGLKFMVYLQKENIIDESGMPKERFSAEFPKEGPSILRIQQVVRGDSAAYFCASSPPRDRGRGSTDTQYFGPGTRLTVL.

The chain combines TRBV5-1 with TRBJ1-4; D perhaps matches TRBD1 (5 bases). This CDR3 has 14 residues. Germline assignment: CDR1 SGHRS and CDR2 YFSETQ. The V and J ends lost 4 bases and 5 bases respectively, with 12 bases between them. CDR3 region: CASSSGASNEKLFF. The CDR3 DNA sequence: TGCGCCAGCAGCAGCGGGGCCTCAAATGAAAAACTGTTTTTT.

The J gene is TRBJ2-7, the V gene TRBV7-2; the match to TRBD2 covers 7 bases. This CDR3 has 13 amino acids. The V gene's germline CDR1 is SGHTA and CDR2 FQGNSA. Trimming cost V 5 bases and J 7 bases; bases outside gene matches: 8. The CDR3 DNA is TGTGCCAGCAGCCCGGTGGGAGGGACGGAGCAGTACTTC. Translation gives CASSPVGGTEQYF.

The chain's CDR3 is CASSSGWTSPSVAQYF. CDR3 coding DNA: TGTGCCAGTAGTAGCGGGTGGACTAGCCCCAGTGTGGCCCAGTACTTC. The genes are TRBV19 and TRBJ2-5, with 8 bases matching TRBD2. The V gene end was trimmed by 4 bases and the J gene end by 9 bases; junction bases not matched to a gene: 16. The CDR3 is made up of 16 amino acids. From germline, CDR1 is LNHDA and CDR2 SQIVND (reference sequence).

In its sample, this clone was seen a few times. The chain recombines TRBV18 with TRBJ2-7; unclear D gene. Germline lookup yields CDR1 KGHSH and CDR2 LQKENI. This CDR3 comprises 15 residues. The V and J ends lost 2 bases and 6 bases respectively, with 17 bases between them. CDR3 residues: CASSPLAAREAEQYF. The CDR3 DNA follows: TGTGCCAGCTCACCATTGGCGGCTAGAGAGGCCGAGCAGTACTTC.

The chain links TRBV29-1 to TRBJ1-4; 7 bases agree with TRBD1. Trimming removed 7 bases from V and 0 bases from J; junction bases left unmatched: 5. From germline, CDR1 is SQVTM and CDR2 ANQGSEA. CDR3 length: 14 amino acids. The CDR3 loop reads CSAGQQATNEKLFF. CDR3 nucleotides: TGCAGCGCGGGACAGCAGGCAACTAATGAAAAACTGTTTTTT.

This clone has just a few counts. The chain recombines TRBV19 with TRBJ1-4, with D tentatively TRBD1 (6 bases). Trimming removed 10 bases from V and 5 bases from J, with 17 bases in between. The length of the CDR3 is 14 residues. Germline-derived CDR1 and CDR2 are LNHDA and SQIVND (reference sequence). The chain's CDR3 is CATSLQQGNEKLFF. CDR3 nucleotide sequence: TGTGCCACCTCCCTACAACAGGGAAATGAAAAACTGTTTTTT.

The gene calls are TRBV27 and TRBJ1-6, with 7 bases matching TRBD1. The germline V gene encodes CDR1 MNHEY and CDR2 SMNVEV (reference sequence). The trim removed 7 bases at V and 9 bases at J, leaving 6 bases unmatched. The CDR3 is made up of 13 amino acids. In DNA form, the CDR3 reads TGTGCCAGCAAACCGGGGACAGCTTCACCCCTCCACTTT. Its protein is CASKPGTASPLHF.

This chain joins TRBV10-2 and TRBJ1-5, with 7 bases matching TRBD1. Germline V gene data show CDR1 as WSHSY and CDR2 as SAAADI. This CDR3 is 13 amino acids long. With 9 bases clipped from V and 2 bases from J, the junction kept 4 bases outside the gene matches. As DNA, the CDR3 is TGCGCCAGTTCCGGACAGGGCAATCAGCCCCAGCATTTT. It encodes CASSGQGNQPQHF.

The table lists this clone with a few counts. This sequence joins TRBV5-6 and TRBJ2-3; possible D gene TRBD2, 6 bases. In germline, CDR1 is SGHDT, CDR2 YYEEEE. The CDR3 contains 16 residues. The germline V and J ends were trimmed by 2 bases and 3 bases, with 16 bases remaining between them. The CDR3 spells CASSLQDYPLTDTQYF. The CDR3 DNA reads TGTGCCAGCAGCTTACAGGACTACCCCCTGACAGATACGCAGTATTTT.

V is TRBV27 and J is TRBJ2-1; D is uncertain. Germline assignment: CDR1 MNHEY and CDR2 SMNVEV (reference sequence). V lost 2 bases and J lost 7, with 6 bases in between. The CDR3 runs to 12 residues. This CDR3 is CASSLDGNEQFF. CDR3 coding DNA: TGTGCCAGCAGTTTAGACGGGAATGAGCAGTTCTTC.